This TCR beta chain was identified in a study of blood T cell repertoires in COVID-19. Study-level background: Samples came from the United States, Italy and Spain, spanning acute and convalescent COVID-19. In each case, the material was cDNA or gDNA derived from T cells, B-cell-depleted T cells, or PBMCs.

Per the authors' pipeline: Amplified reference gene primers provided the basis for estimating nucleated cell counts. Only in-frame clones appear in the TCRdb table, and some are missing; sequencing was by immunoSEQ multiplex PCR. That table furnishes V, J and clone size, whereas the DNA furnished D and trimming. The table lists hundreds of thousands of clones, about 87% of them singletons, with approximately 8% in the top ten. From germline, CDR1 is GTSNPN and CDR2 SVGIG (reference sequence). V trimming: 2 bases; J trimming: 4 bases; junction bases outside the gene matches: 6. This CDR3 spans 14 amino acids.

This sequence originates from a woman between 50 and 59 years old who had recovered from COVID-19. The sample comprised peripheral blood. The chain combines TRBV30 with TRBJ2-5; 8 bases are shared with TRBD2. For the CDR3, the DNA is TGTGCCTGGAGTAAGCGGGGGAACGGAGAGACCCAGTACTTC. Protein product: CAWSKRGNGETQYF.